This entry lists 5 T cell receptor beta chains sequenced from one sample in a study of shared clonotypes between healthy human individuals. The method was immunoSEQ multiplex PCR; TCRdb's version includes in-frame clones alone and lacks a portion of them. This sample yields some 650,000 clones, of which roughly 97% are seen a single time; 0.057% belongs to the top ten. The specimen sequenced was naive CD4+ T cells sorted from blood. Documented subset: CD45RA+ positively selected. Receptor source: a woman aged 25 to 45 in good health.

The chain links TRBV5-1 to TRBJ2-3; D may be TRBD2 (6 bases). This CDR3 spans 18 amino acids. Germline V lookup: CDR1 SGHRS, CDR2 YFSETQ. V lost 5 bases to trimming and J lost 2 bases, with 24 bases between them. CDR3 sequence: CASRPGGSGGRVTDTQYF. In DNA, the CDR3 is TGCGCCAGCAGGCCCGGGGGTAGCGGAGGGCGTGTCACAGATACGCAGTATTTT. The whole variable domain, remainder taken from reference TRBV5-1 and TRBJ2-3, is KAGVTQTPRYLIKTRGQQVTLSCSPISGHRSVSWYQQTPGQGLQFLFEYFSETQRNKGNFPGRFSGRQFSNSRSEMNVSTLELGDSALYLCASRPGGSGGRVTDTQYFGPGTRLTVL.

The CDR3 DNA is TGTGCCAGCAGCAAAAAGACATCTTATGGCTACACCTTC. Translated: CASSKKTSYGYTF. The chain combines TRBV7-3 with TRBJ1-2; D gene ambiguous. This CDR3 comprises 13 residues. Looked up from germline, CDR1 is SGHTA and CDR2 is FQGTGA. Trimming took 5 bases from V and 5 from J, leaving 12 bases between them.

This rearrangement joins TRBV28 to TRBJ2-7; D is unresolved. Trimming pared 2 bases from V and 3 bases from J, leaving 14 bases between. The CDR3 sequence is 15 residues long. The germline gives CDR1 MDHEN, CDR2 SYDVKM. In nucleotides, the CDR3 is TGTGCCAGCAGTTTACACCTCCAGCCGGTCTACGAGCAGTACTTC. As protein: CASSLHLQPVYEQYF.

The CDR3 loop is CASSRLAGTDTQYF. CDR3 DNA sequence: TGTGCCAGCAGTCGACTAGCGGGGACAGATACGCAGTATTTT. The chain has TRBV2 and TRBJ2-3; 11 positions agree with TRBD2. Germline loops: CDR1 SNHLY, CDR2 FYNNEI. V lost 5 bases to trimming and J lost 3 bases; unmatched junction nucleotides: 1. The CDR3 runs 14 residues.

The sample holds one count of this clone. The rearrangement joins TRBV27 to TRBJ2-2, with D perhaps assigned TRBD1 or TRBD2 (5 bases each). The CDR3 covers 14 residues. The germline CDR1 and CDR2 sequences are MNHEY and SMNVEV (reference sequence). Trimming shortened V by 5 bases and J by 5 bases, and 12 bases separated the two germline ends. The CDR3 loop is CASSLDRGTGELFF. CDR3 DNA sequence: TGTGCCAGCAGTCTCGACAGAGGGACCGGGGAGCTGTTTTTT.